This paragraph covers one T cell receptor (beta chain) sequence. This clone appeared once. Its cognate antigen has yet to be identified. No per-base quality is available; no much larger clone lies one base away. Library creation used the immunoSEQ multiplex PCR assay. For the multiplex PCR, a mixture combining 60 forward primers for TCR Vbeta segments and 13 reverse primers for TCR Jbeta segments was used. The CDR3 region of rearranged TCR beta genes was amplified from genomic DNA with a multiplex PCR assay. Amplified TCR beta libraries were sequenced as 87-base-pair reads on the Illumina HiSeq System. As for how the authors treated the data: In a later analysis, 77 million or so unique TCR beta chains were counted across the 650 to 700 repertoires, and roughly 10 million of these chains were shared by at least two donors. Raw reads were error-corrected and collapsed into unique sequences by a nearest-neighbor algorithm in which closely related sequences were merged to remove PCR and sequencing errors. Alignment of CDR3 sequences to IMGT reference sequences was used to assign V, D and J gene segments. Each retained sequence needed at least a six-nucleotide match to both a V gene segment and a J gene segment. A rearrangement counted as productive if the CDR3 had no stop codons and remained in frame with V and J, and every other rearrangement counted as non-productive. CDR3 was defined by IMGT convention, running from the second conserved V-encoded cysteine to the conserved J-encoded phenylalanine. The earlier analysis of 500 to 600 of the donors excluded sequences that lacked an unambiguous match to a single V gene segment. An earlier analysis of several hundred of the donors called V segments functional above 56.7% productive rearrangements and segregating when the between-donor standard deviation exceeded 5%. To diagnose cytomegalovirus status from the catalog of TCR beta chain sequences, a statistical classification framework was built. In a later analysis, TCR nucleotide sequences were compared against IMGT/GENE-DB human TR gene sequences so that V and J genes could be assigned. In a later analysis, CDR3 sequences and most-parsimonious VDJ recombination scenarios were assigned using the TCRdist pipeline. In a later analysis, every TCR beta chain was defined by the combination of its CDR3 amino acid sequence and its V-gene family, and reads without a unique V-gene family were dropped. To address suspected cross-contamination and a sequencing artifact, a later analysis removed a few hundred highly shared, low-generation-probability nucleotide sequences. For each public chain, a later analysis derived a clonal expansion index from normalized ranks of inferred template counts within each repertoire. In a later analysis, generation probabilities were computed with a VDJ recombination model fitted to out-of-frame rearrangements, and the resulting probabilities were checked against IGoR. Hypergeometric tests were used in a later analysis to score TCR-TCR, TCR-HLA and TCR-CMV co-occurrence, with a repertoire-size bias correction applied to the TCR pairs. In a later analysis, false discovery rates were estimated by permuting HLA or CMV assignments 20 times. In a later analysis, co-occurring TCRs were grouped using DBSCAN, and TCRdist sequence similarity was added for clustering within HLA-allele-positive subsets. Repertoires with fewer than 30,000 or more than 120,000 public chains, plus five repertoires with anomalous nucleotide sharing, were excluded from co-occurrence clustering. Not all clones reach the TCRdb copy of this immuneACCESS table, which keeps in-frame sequences only. Checked studies attribute under half of the gap to unresolved V genes and leave the rest unexplained. V and J calls plus clone size are reproduced from that table; the DNA served to infer D and trimming. Counted in this sample were roughly 200,000 clones; around 86% of them appeared once. The leading ten clones occupy 1.3% of the sample.

These data belong to a study of cytomegalovirus exposure and HLA in healthy donors (dated by TCRdb to 2015 to 2018). Background on the whole study: An earlier analysis of 587 of the donors reported over 250 Gb of sequence data and roughly 120 million unique TCR beta sequences obtained from some 170 million T cells. An early release covering 500 to 750 HLA-typed donors comprised approximately 300 gigabases of sequencing data and about 90 million unique TCR sequences. The genetic ancestry cluster associated with self-reported Caucasian donors included 81% of the roughly 400 genotyped donors. The aim of the study was to test whether cataloging public T cell receptors could identify signatures of past pathogen exposure. The study profiled the T cell repertoires of around 700 subjects by immunosequencing and related them to cytomegalovirus serostatus. In addition to the first cohort of 666 subjects, a separate validation cohort of 120 different subjects was used. The study combined high-throughput TCR immunosequencing, statistical association of individual TCRs with disease status, and machine learning to predict cytomegalovirus infection status. A later analysis re-analyzed previously published TCR beta repertoires from roughly 690 donors and added high-resolution HLA genotyping to study TCR occurrence patterns. Rather than using new phenotypic data, the later analysis identified candidate immune exposures from TCR beta sequences and from how often those sequences occurred across donors. To decide whether each TCR beta V gene segment behaved as functional or pseudogenic, an earlier analysis of fewer than 750 of the donors relied on high-throughput TCR beta sequencing. Donor age, sex, ethnicity and CMV serostatus were compiled together with the repertoire data. A later genetic analysis took genome-wide SNP genotypes for about 55% of the roughly 670 donors and used that subset as a discovery cohort. All discovery cohort repertoires had been generated on a single sequencing platform. Class I and class II HLA loci were covered by the typing at four-digit resolution. Typing coverage varied by locus: 629-630 donors for A, B, C, DRB1 and DQB1; roughly 500 for DQA1; 606 for DPA1; around 450 for DPB1. Roughly five DR-DQ haplotypes were handled as single units for association and clustering, since linkage in the cohort was strong. Across approximately 400 genotyped donors of the cohort, an average of about 240,000 unique TCR beta nucleotide sequences per donor were sequenced, and 15% to 20% of those sequences were non-productive. The full study reports these points: The study listed 150 to 200 TCR beta chains as associated with cytomegalovirus. Three of the identified cytomegalovirus-associated TCR beta chains were confirmed in vitro to be specific for cytomegalovirus antigens. Compared with the roughly 700-donor mean, donors in an Asian-associated ancestry cluster had fewer N-insertions in productive TCRs, according to a later genetic analysis. Broadly in line with IMGT annotations, most TCR beta V segments showed up in productive rearrangements about 87% or about 30% of the time in an earlier analysis of several hundred of the donors. The sequencing pipeline was judged likely to have produced a cluster of highly shared sequence variants as a technical artifact. Some IMGT-functional V segments, including TRBV6-2 and TRBV6-3, could not be told apart with the 87-base-pair reads, so those segments were excluded. The only immune exposure information available for the cohort was CMV serostatus. About 17 rarely observed V segments, including chromosome 9 orphons, were excluded from the earlier analysis of almost 600 of the donors because counts were too low. In a later analysis, TCR association rates were found to vary across HLA loci, with the most associated TCRs seen for DRB1 alleles and the fewest for HLA-C alleles. The classifier was reported to diagnose cytomegalovirus status with high specificity and sensitivity in both the original cohort and the validation cohort. Strong co-occurrence of HLA alleles, especially DR and DQ, made assigning TCR associations to individual alleles difficult. Most TCR sequences were seen in very few donors, while some public TCRs were found in many individuals. According to a later analysis, parvovirus B19, influenza, CMV and Epstein-Barr virus appeared linked to several top co-occurrence clusters. Because HLA typing was missing for some donors at each locus, association tests included only the typed subset. A further reported finding was that TCR beta sequences accurately predicted the HLA-A and HLA-B alleles for most subjects in the first cohort. In a later analysis, HLA-associated TCR beta chains showed more clonal expansion and lower generation probabilities than non-associated chains that were equally common. At a false discovery rate of 0.05, a later analysis linked under 20,000 TCR beta sequences to specific HLA alleles. The authors suggested that the approach could potentially be extended to other disease states and immunological phenotypes. Most CMV-associated TCR beta chains appeared to be HLA-restricted in a later analysis, and the HLA associations seemed to be driven largely by CMV exposure. Presence/absence analyses assumed roughly uniform sequencing depth across donors, an assumption that may not hold. A later genetic analysis associated a missense DCLRE1C variant with V-gene and J-gene trimming of TCR beta chains, and an independent cohort replicated the association. The cohort was sequenced for TCR beta chains only, and without alpha or paired-chain data the features that could be detected were limited. Correlated functional status among segregating V segments might be attributable to linkage disequilibrium, but an unknown experimental factor could not be ruled out.

Measured from the cysteine to the phenylalanine, the CDR3 is 14 residues long. The CDR3 DNA has 42 bases and is translated from base 1. CDR1 and CDR2 are drawn from the germline V gene: SGDLS, YYNGEE. At the junction V is shortened by 4 bases and J by 2 bases; bases outside the gene matches: 5. The cohort was made up of about 610 healthy bone marrow donors. At the time of sampling, every cohort member was nominally healthy, though immune exposures that went unrecorded were likely present. The donor tested CMV seronegative and was one of the 352 seronegative cohort members. A peripheral blood sample was provided by each donor, and peripheral blood mononuclear cells were used for TCR beta sequencing. Genomic DNA extraction from the blood cell samples was performed with the Qiagen DNeasy Blood Extraction Kit.

The TCR originated in a man aged 30 to 45 in good health and CMV-seronegative. This chain joins TRBV9 to TRBJ2-7, with 8 bases in between that match TRBD1. Sequenced input: PBMCs. The DNA sequence is given as TGTGCCAGCAGCAAAGGACAGGGTACCTACGAGCAGTACTTC. It translates to CASSKGQGTYEQYF.